This T cell receptor beta chain was sequenced during a study of control samples from healthy donors and cancer patients (dated by TCRdb to 2020 to 2021). To prepare the library, the immunoSEQ multiplex PCR assay was applied. Here the immuneACCESS table is served through TCRdb, limited to in-frame sequences with V and J called. Missing clones are a known gap in these copies; in checked studies unresolved V genes cover under half, and the rest lacks a known reason. The sample table lists approximately 120,000 clones, over 75% of them with a count of one. About 2.9% of the sample lies in the top ten. The table lists this clone with a count of one. Its cognate antigen has yet to be identified. No base-level quality is on record; no much larger clone is a single base apart. CDR1 and CDR2 (SGHRS, YFSETQ) derive from the germline V gene. V was cut back by 0 bases and J by 0 bases, leaving a gap of 12 bases between them. Its CDR3 holds 16 amino acids, cysteine through phenylalanine. Only the CDR3 region is kept as DNA, spanning 48 bases read in frame from base 1.

This clonotype originated in a man aged 55-75 years in good health. This chain joins TRBV5-1 to TRBJ1-1; the D segment cannot be called with confidence. Sequences were obtained from blood. CDR3 sequence: CASSLAFGQMNTEAFF. The nucleotides are TGCGCCAGCAGCTTGGCCTTCGGTCAGATGAACACTGAAGCTTTCTTT. The entire variable domain, with the stretches around the CDR3 drawn from the reference TRBV5-1 and TRBJ1-1 proteins, is KAGVTQTPRYLIKTRGQQVTLSCSPISGHRSVSWYQQTPGQGLQFLFEYFSETQRNKGNFPGRFSGRQFSNSRSEMNVSTLELGDSALYLCASSLAFGQMNTEAFFGQGTRLTVV.